The rows below give T cell receptor beta chains drawn from one sample of a study of T cell changes during pregnancy in multiple sclerosis. Sequencing was performed with immunoSEQ multiplex PCR; in TCRdb, only in-frame clones are kept and a portion is missing. The sample has tens of thousands of clones, just over 90% seen once. This specimen was peripheral blood, taken in the first trimester of pregnancy. Receptors originate from a female donor in good health, enrolled as a control in a pregnancy study. Both conserved end residues are part of each CDR3. D genes are given only for firm matches. The listing skips clone size in some rows; elsewhere it reads once, few, many or a size class.

abundance	v_gene	d_gene	j_gene	CDR3nt	CDR3aa
.	TRBV5-6	.	TRBJ1-2	TGTGCCAGCACCGAAACTAACGATGTCTATGGCTACACCTTC	CASTETNDVYGYTF
.	TRBV6-1	.	TRBJ1-4	TGTGCCAGCAGTTCAGGAGGAGAAAAACTGTTTTTT	CASSSGGEKLFF
.	TRBV19	TRBD1	TRBJ1-1	TGTGCCAGTAGTGGCGGACAGGGGGCGGTCGCTGAAGCTTTCTTT	CASSGGQGAVAEAFF
once	TRBV5-1	.	TRBJ2-7	TGCGCCAGCAGCGGCGGGGGGACAGTCTCCTCCGAGCAGTACTTC	CASSGGGTVSSEQYF
few	TRBV28	TRBD1	TRBJ1-2	TGTGCCAGCAGTCCAACCGACAGGGTAACATATGGCTACACCTTC	CASSPTDRVTYGYTF
once	TRBV5-4	.	TRBJ2-3	TGTGCCAGCATCCAAAACGGAGGGCCAGGAGATACGCAGTATTTT	CASIQNGGPGDTQYF
few	TRBV5-1	.	TRBJ2-2	TGCGCCAGCAGCTCCACACAAGCGGACGGGGAGCTGTTTTTT	CASSSTQADGELFF
few	TRBV28	TRBD1	TRBJ2-1	TGTGCCAGCAGTTTATATTCAGGGGGTCGACTTGAGCAGTTCTTC	CASSLYSGGRLEQFF
.	TRBV6-1	TRBD1	TRBJ2-5	TGTGCCAGCAGTGCCCGGGACAGGGGGATCTTCCAAGAGACCCAGTACTTC	CASSARDRGIFQETQYF
.	TRBV19	TRBD2	TRBJ2-2	TGTGCCAGTAGTAATCCCCGCCGGGGGCTAGCGGGAGGTTTGAACACCGGGGAGCTGTTTTTT	CASSNPRRGLAGGLNTGELFF
.	TRBV5-1	.	TRBJ2-1	TGCGCCAGCAGCTTTTCCCCGGGTGGTGAGCAGTTCTTC	CASSFSPGGEQFF
.	TRBV5-1	TRBD1	TRBJ2-2	TGCGCCAGCAGCCTGGGACAGACCGGGGAGCTGTTTTTT	CASSLGQTGELFF
.	TRBV19	TRBD1	TRBJ1-2	TGTGCCAGTAGTATAGCCTCCTCCGGGACAGTCGGTTATGGCTACACCTTC	CASSIASSGTVGYGYTF
.	TRBV5-6	TRBD1	TRBJ1-3	TGTGCCAGCAGCTTCGGGACAGGGGGCAGTGGAAACACCATATATTTT	CASSFGTGGSGNTIYF
.	TRBV2	.	TRBJ1-2	TGTGCCAGCAGTTCCTCCCGCGAGGGGGGGCTCTATGGCTACACCTTC	CASSSSREGGLYGYTF
.	TRBV18	TRBD1	TRBJ2-1	TGTGCCAGCTCACCTAGGACAGGGGGCAATGAGCAGTTCTTC	CASSPRTGGNEQFF
.	TRBV19	TRBD1	TRBJ2-7	TGTGCCAGTAGTCCATTCGGGACAGGGGTGTACGAGCAGTACTTC	CASSPFGTGVYEQYF
.	TRBV7-9	TRBD2	TRBJ2-2	TGTGCCAGCAGCCCTCGGGACTACCCCAAGAACACCGGGGAGCTGTTTTTT	CASSPRDYPKNTGELFF
.	TRBV18	.	TRBJ1-2	TGTGCCAGCTCACCTGACACTAACTATGGCTACACCTTC	CASSPDTNYGYTF
once	TRBV7-9	TRBD1	TRBJ2-1	TGTGCCAGCAGCTTCGGGACAGGGGGAGATGAGCAGTTCTTC	CASSFGTGGDEQFF
once	TRBV18	.	TRBJ1-5	TGTGCCAGCTCTCCAATTTCGGGAGATTACAATAGCAATCAGCCCCAGCATTTT	CASSPISGDYNSNQPQHF
.	TRBV11-2	.	TRBJ1-3	TGTGCCAGCAGCTTAGGAAAGACAAATCCCCGAGGGAACACCATATATTTT	CASSLGKTNPRGNTIYF
.	TRBV30	TRBD1	TRBJ1-5	TGTGCCTGGAGTGGGACAGGGGATGGGCAGCCCCAGCATTTT	CAWSGTGDGQPQHF
.	TRBV30	TRBD1	TRBJ1-1	TGTGCCTGGAGGGAAGACAGGGATGCTGAAGCTTTCTTT	CAWREDRDAEAFF
.	TRBV6-5	.	TRBJ2-3	TGTGCCAGCAGTTACGCAGGGAAAAGCACAGATACGCAGTATTTT	CASSYAGKSTDTQYF
.	TRBV6-5	.	TRBJ1-4	TGTGCCAGCAGTCACAGGGTAACTAATGAAAAACTGTTTTTT	CASSHRVTNEKLFF
.	TRBV2	.	TRBJ2-5	TGTGCCAGCAGTGAAGCTTTCGGGCGGCGAGGGGAGACCCAGTACTTC	CASSEAFGRRGETQYF
once	TRBV28	.	TRBJ2-7	TGTGCCAGCAGCTGGGGGCAGGGATATGACGAGCAGTACTTC	CASSWGQGYDEQYF
.	TRBV6-1	.	TRBJ1-2	TGTGCCAGCAGTCATCGGTCCGGTGGCTACACCTTC	CASSHRSGGYTF
.	TRBV6-6	TRBD1	TRBJ1-1	TGTGCCAGCAGCTACACAGGGGGCGGTTACACTGAAGCTTTCTTT	CASSYTGGGYTEAFF
.	TRBV21-1	.	TRBJ2-7	TGTGCCAGCAGCAAAGACCCAGGGTCGCAGTACTTC	CASSKDPGSQYF
.	TRBV15	TRBD2	TRBJ2-1	TGTGCCACCAGCAGATCAGGGACTAGCGGGTGGGACTACAATGAGCAGTTCTTC	CATSRSGTSGWDYNEQFF
.	TRBV9	TRBD1	TRBJ2-5	TGTGCCAGCAGCGTACGAACCGGGACAGGGCAAGAGACCCAGTACTTC	CASSVRTGTGQETQYF
few	TRBV5-6	.	TRBJ1-4	TGTGCCAGCAGCTTGGTGGAGGGGATGGAATCTTTT	CASSLVEGMESF
.	TRBV6-5	.	TRBJ2-3	TGTGCCAGCAGTTACGTGAGTGACACAGATACGCAGTATTTT	CASSYVSDTDTQYF
.	TRBV9	TRBD2	TRBJ2-7	TGTGCCAGCAGCGCCGGGGGGGGAAGGGAGCGATACGAGCAGTACTTC	CASSAGGGRERYEQYF
.	TRBV2	TRBD2	TRBJ2-2	TGTGCCAGCAGCCCGGGACTAGCGGTCGAAACCACCGGGGAGCTGTTTTTT	CASSPGLAVETTGELFF
.	TRBV2	TRBD1	TRBJ1-5	TGTGCCAGCGGTCGACAGGGACCCAATCAGCCCCAGCATTTT	CASGRQGPNQPQHF
.	TRBV7-9	.	TRBJ2-3	TGTGCCAGCAGCTTAGCTTTGGCGGCCACAGATACGCAGTATTTT	CASSLALAATDTQYF
.	TRBV11-2	TRBD1	TRBJ1-3	TGTGCCAGCAGACAGGGACAGGGGTATGGAAACACCATATATTTT	CASRQGQGYGNTIYF
.	TRBV6-5	TRBD1	TRBJ2-7	TGTGCCAGCAGCCTTAGACAGGGAAGAACCTACGAGCAGTACTTC	CASSLRQGRTYEQYF
.	TRBV7-7	.	TRBJ1-4	TGTGCTAGCAGCCCTGGCTTCGTCGGGGGGCAAAGCGCAACTAATGAAAAACTGTTTTTT	CASSPGFVGGQSATNEKLFF